This T cell receptor beta chain was observed in a study of T cell responses to AZD1222 COVID-19 vaccine. This CDR3 has 14 amino acids. V lost 1 base and J lost 4; bases outside the gene matches: 0. Germline V gene lookup returns CDR1 SGHAT and CDR2 FQNNGV. Generated by immunoSEQ multiplex PCR, the TCRdb table keeps only in-frame clones and is missing some. The data contain about 120,000 clones, under 90% of them singletons. The chain combines TRBV11-2 with TRBJ2-1; 8 positions agree with TRBD2. The clonotype was recovered from an adult in good health. The sequencing used peripheral blood, collected on day 0 of AZD1222 vaccination. The CDR3 DNA reads TGTGCCAGCAGCTTAGTAGCGGGATACAATGAGCAGTTCTTC. Amino acid sequence: CASSLVAGYNEQFF.